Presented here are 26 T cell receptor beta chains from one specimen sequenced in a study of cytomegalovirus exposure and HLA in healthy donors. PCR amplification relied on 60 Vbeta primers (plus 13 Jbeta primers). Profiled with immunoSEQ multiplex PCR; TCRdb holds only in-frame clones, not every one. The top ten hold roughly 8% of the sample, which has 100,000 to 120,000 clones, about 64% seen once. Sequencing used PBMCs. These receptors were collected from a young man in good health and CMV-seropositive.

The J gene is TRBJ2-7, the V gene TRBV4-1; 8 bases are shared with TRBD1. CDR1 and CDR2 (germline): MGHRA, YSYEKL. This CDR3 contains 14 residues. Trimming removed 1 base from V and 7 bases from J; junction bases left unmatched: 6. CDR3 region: CASSQAGGHMEQYF. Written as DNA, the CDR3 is TGCGCCAGCAGCCAAGCAGGGGGCCACATGGAGCAGTACTTC.

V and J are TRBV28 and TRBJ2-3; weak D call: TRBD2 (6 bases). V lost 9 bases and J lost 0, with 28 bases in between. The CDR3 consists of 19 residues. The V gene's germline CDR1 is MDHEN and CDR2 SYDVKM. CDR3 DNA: TGTGCCAGTCTTTTAGGGGTGGCGGGGCAATCACCTAGCACAGATACGCAGTATTTT. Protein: CASLLGVAGQSPSTDTQYF.

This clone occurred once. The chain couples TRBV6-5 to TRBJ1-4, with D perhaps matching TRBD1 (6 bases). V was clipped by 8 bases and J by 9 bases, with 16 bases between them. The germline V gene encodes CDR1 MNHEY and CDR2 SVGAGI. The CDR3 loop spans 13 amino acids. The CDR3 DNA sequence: TGTGCCAGCGAGGACAGAACCTCCAAAAAACTGTTTTTT. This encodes CASEDRTSKKLFF.

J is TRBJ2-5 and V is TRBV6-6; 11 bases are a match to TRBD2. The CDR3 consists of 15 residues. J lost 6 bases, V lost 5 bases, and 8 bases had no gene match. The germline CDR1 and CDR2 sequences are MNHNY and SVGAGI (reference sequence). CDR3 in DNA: TGTGCCAGCAGTCAATACACTAGCGGGGGCCAGACCCAGTACTTC. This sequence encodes CASSQYTSGGQTQYF.

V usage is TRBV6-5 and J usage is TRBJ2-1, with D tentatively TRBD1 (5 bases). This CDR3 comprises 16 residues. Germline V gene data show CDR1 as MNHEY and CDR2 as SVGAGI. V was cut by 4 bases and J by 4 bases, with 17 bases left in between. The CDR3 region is CASSFRSIQGYNEQFF. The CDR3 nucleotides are TGTGCCAGCAGTTTCCGCTCAATCCAGGGATACAATGAGCAGTTCTTC.

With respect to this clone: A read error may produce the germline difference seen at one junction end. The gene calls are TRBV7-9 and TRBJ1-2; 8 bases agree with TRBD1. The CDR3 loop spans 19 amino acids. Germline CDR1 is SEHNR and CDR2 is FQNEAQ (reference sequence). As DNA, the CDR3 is TGTTCCAGCAGCTCCCCCCTCGGCAGGGGGCCCCAAGATCAAGGGGGCTACACCTTC. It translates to CSSSSPLGRGPQDQGGYTF.

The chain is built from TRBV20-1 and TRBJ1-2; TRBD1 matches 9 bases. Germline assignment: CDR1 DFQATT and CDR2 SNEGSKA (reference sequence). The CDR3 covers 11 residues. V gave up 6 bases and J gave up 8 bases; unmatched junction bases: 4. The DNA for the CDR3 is TGCAGTGCCTCCGGGACAGGGGGCTACACCTTC. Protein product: CSASGTGGYTF.

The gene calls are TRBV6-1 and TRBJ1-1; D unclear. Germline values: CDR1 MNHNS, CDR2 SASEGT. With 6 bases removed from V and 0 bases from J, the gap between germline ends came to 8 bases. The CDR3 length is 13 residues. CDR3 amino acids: CASRDKLNTEAFF. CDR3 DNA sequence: TGTGCCAGCAGAGACAAATTGAACACTGAAGCTTTCTTT.

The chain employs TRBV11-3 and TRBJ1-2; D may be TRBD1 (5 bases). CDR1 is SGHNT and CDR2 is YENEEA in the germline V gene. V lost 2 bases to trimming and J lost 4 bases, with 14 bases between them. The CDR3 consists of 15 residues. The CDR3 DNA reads TGTGCCAGCAGCTTAAGGTCTGGACATCGCTATGGCTACACCTTC. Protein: CASSLRSGHRYGYTF.

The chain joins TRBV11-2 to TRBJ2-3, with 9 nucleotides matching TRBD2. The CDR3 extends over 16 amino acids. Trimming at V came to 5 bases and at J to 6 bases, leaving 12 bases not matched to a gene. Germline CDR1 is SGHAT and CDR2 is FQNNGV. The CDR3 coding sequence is TGTGCCAGCAGCCGAATAGCGGGGGAACCCCGGGATACGCAGTATTTT. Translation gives CASSRIAGEPRDTQYF.

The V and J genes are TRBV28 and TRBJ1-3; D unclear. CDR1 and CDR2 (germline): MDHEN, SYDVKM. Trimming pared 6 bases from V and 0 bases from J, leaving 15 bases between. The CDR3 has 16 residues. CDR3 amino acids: CASRMRYPFSGNTIYF. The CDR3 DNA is TGTGCCAGCAGAATGAGGTATCCTTTCTCTGGAAACACCATATATTTT.

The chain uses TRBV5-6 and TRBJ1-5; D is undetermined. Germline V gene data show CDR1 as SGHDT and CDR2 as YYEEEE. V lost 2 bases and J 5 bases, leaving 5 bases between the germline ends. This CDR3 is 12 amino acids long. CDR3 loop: CASSFGYQPQHF. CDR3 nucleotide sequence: TGTGCCAGCAGCTTCGGTTATCAGCCCCAGCATTTT.

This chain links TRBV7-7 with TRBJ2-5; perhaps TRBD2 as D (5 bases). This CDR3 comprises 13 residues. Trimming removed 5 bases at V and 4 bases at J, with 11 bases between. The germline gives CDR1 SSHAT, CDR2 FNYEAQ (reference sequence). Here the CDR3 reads CASSHGRGETQYF. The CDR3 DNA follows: TGTGCCAGCAGCCACGGCCGGGGAGAGACCCAGTACTTC.

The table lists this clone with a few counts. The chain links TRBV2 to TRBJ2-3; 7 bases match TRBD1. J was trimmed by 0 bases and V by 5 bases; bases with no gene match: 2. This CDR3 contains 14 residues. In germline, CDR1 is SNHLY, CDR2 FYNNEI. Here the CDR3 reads CASSRTGSTDTQYF. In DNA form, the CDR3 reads TGTGCCAGCAGTCGGACAGGTAGCACAGATACGCAGTATTTT. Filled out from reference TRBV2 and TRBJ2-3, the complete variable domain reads EPEVTQTPSHQVTQMGQEVILRCVPISNHLYFYWYRQILGQKVEFLVSFYNNEISEKSEIFDDQFSVERPDGSNFTLKIRSTKLEDSAMYFCASSRTGSTDTQYFGPGTRLTVL.

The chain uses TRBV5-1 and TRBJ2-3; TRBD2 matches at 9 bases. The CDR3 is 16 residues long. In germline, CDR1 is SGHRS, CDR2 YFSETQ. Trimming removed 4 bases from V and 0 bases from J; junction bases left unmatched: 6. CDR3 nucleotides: TGCGCCAGCAGCAGGCGGGAGGGGCCTAGCACAGATACGCAGTATTTT. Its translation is CASSRREGPSTDTQYF.

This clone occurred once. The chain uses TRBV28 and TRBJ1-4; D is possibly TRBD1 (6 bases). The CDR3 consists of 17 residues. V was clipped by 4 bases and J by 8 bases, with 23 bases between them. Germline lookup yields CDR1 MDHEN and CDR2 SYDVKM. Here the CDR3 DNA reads TGTGCCAGCAGTTCGCCGATGGGTGGGGGGGCCCTCGAAAAACTGTTTTTT. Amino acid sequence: CASSSPMGGGALEKLFF. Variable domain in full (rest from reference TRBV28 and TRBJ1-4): DVKVTQSSRYLVKRTGEKVFLECVQDMDHENMFWYRQDPGLGLRLIYFSYDVKMKEKGDIPEGYSVSREKKERFSLILESASTNQTSMYLCASSSPMGGGALEKLFFGSGTQLSVL.

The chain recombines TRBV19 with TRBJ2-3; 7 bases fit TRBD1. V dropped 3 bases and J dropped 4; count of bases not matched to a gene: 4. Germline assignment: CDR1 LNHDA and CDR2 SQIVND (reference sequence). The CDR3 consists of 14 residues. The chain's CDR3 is CASSIGQVADTQYF. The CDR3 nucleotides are TGTGCCAGTAGTATCGGACAGGTGGCAGATACGCAGTATTTT.

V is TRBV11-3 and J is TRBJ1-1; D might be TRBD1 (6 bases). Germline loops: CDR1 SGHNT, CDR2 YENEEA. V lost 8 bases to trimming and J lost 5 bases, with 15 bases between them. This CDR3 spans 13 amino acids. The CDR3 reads CASVSGARTEAFF. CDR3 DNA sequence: TGTGCCAGCGTGTCAGGGGCAAGGACTGAAGCTTTCTTT. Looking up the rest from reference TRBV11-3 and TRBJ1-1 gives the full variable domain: EAGVVQSPRYKIIEKKQPVAFWCNPISGHNTLYWYLQNLGQGPELLIRYENEEAVDDSQLPKDRFSAERLKGVDSTLKIQPAELGDSAVYLCASVSGARTEAFFGQGTRLTVV.

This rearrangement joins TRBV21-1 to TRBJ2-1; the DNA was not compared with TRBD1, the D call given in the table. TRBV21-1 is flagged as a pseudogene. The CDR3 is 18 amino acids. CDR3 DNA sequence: TGTGCCAGCAGCACCTCTCGCGGACAGGGGCGCTCCTACAATGAGCAGTTCTTC. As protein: CASSTSRGQGRSYNEQFF.

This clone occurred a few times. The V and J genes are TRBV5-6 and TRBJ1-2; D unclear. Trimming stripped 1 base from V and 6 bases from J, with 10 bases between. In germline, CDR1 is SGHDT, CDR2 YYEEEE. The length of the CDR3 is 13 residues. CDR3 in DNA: TGTGCCAGCAGCTTGCGCGTAGATCATGGCTACACCTTC. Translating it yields CASSLRVDHGYTF.

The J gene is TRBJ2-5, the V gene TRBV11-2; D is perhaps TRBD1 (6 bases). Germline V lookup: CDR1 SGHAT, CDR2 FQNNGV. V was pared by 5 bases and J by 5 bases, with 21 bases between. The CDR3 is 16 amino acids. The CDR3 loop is CASSVGASGQGETQYF. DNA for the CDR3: TGTGCCAGCAGCGTGGGAGCGTCGGGACAAGGGGAGACCCAGTACTTC.

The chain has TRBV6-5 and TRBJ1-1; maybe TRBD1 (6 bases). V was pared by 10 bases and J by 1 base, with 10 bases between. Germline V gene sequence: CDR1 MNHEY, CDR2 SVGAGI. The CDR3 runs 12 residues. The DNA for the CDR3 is TGTGCCACGGAGGACAGGAACACTGAAGCTTTCTTT. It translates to CATEDRNTEAFF.

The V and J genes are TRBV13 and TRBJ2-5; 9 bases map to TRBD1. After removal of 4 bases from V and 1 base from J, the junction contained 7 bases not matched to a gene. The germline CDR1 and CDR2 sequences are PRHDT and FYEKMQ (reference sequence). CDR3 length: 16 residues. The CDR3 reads CASSSSRDRVQETQYF. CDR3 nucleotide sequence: TGTGCCAGCAGCTCATCCCGGGACAGGGTCCAAGAGACCCAGTACTTC.

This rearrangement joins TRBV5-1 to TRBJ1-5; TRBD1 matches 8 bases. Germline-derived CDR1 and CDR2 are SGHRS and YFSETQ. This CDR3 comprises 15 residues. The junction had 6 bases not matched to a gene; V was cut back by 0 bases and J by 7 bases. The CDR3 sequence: CASSLGQGAWQPQHF. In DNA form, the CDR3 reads TGCGCCAGCAGCTTGGGCCAGGGGGCATGGCAGCCCCAGCATTTT. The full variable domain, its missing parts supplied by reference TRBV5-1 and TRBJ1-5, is KAGVTQTPRYLIKTRGQQVTLSCSPISGHRSVSWYQQTPGQGLQFLFEYFSETQRNKGNFPGRFSGRQFSNSRSEMNVSTLELGDSALYLCASSLGQGAWQPQHFGDGTRLSIL.

The CDR3 region is CASSEGGYTF. Here the CDR3 DNA reads TGTGCCAGCTCCGAGGGCGGCTACACCTTC. The chain recombines TRBV28 with TRBJ1-2; D is unclear. The V end lost 8 bases, the J end lost 8 bases, and 9 bases lay between the germline ends. Germline CDR1 is MDHEN and CDR2 is SYDVKM. This CDR3 spans 10 amino acids.

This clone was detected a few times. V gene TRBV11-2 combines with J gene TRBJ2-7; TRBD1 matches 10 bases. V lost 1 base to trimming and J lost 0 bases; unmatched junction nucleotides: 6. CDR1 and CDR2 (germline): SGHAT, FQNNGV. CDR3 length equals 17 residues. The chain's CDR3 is CASSLGTGGPSSYEQYV. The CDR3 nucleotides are TGTGCCAGCAGCTTAGGGACAGGGGGGCCGAGCTCCTACGAGCAGTACGTC.